Listed below are T cell receptor beta chains from one sample, sequenced in a study of regulatory T cells in long-lasting Graves disease. TCRdb reanalysed the multiplex PCR reads using MiXCR and keeps one entry per CDR3 protein. The sample contains roughly 420,000 distinct CDR3 sequences, about 15% of which appear only once. These data were also filed under a second study, of T cells in Graves' hyperthyroidism and ophthalmopathy.

This specimen was peripheral blood mononuclear cells (PBMCs), taken at new diagnosis, from a patient treated with antithyroid drugs. Receptor source: a woman aged 45-59 years with Graves disease. The CDR3 runs from the conserved cysteine through the conserved F or W. The D gene is left open where the match is weak. Size is stated for part of the rows, as once, few or many counts, or as a class when the clone is expanded.

clone_size cdr3_length j_call d_call v_call cdr3_aa cdr3_nt
many 15 TRBJ1-5 TRBD1 TRBV18 CASSPSGTGVQPQHF TGTGCCAGCTCACCTTCCGGGACAGGGGTTCAGCCCCAGCATTTT
- 14 TRBJ1-3 - TRBV5-1 CASSSTYSGNTIYF TGCGCCAGCAGCTCAACATACTCTGGAAACACCATATATTTT
once 18 TRBJ2-7 TRBD2 TRBV4-1 CASSQESSWETSEIEQYF TGCGCCAGCAGCCAAGAGTCCTCCTGGGAGACTAGCGAGATCGAGCAGTACTTC
many 14 TRBJ1-2 - TRBV28 CASSRSLVGYGYTF TGTGCCAGCAGCCGTAGTTTGGTGGGCTATGGCTACACCTTC
many 15 TRBJ1-5 - TRBV25-1 CASSERGRGDQPQHF TGTGCCAGCAGTGAGCGGGGCAGGGGTGATCAGCCCCAGCATTTT
many 13 TRBJ1-1 - TRBV6-2/TRBV6-3 CASSYFPNTEAFF TGTGCCAGCAGTTACTTCCCGAACACTGAAGCTTTCTTT
many 17 TRBJ2-1 TRBD2 TRBV28 CASSLFARGLAVNEQFF TGTGCCAGCAGTTTATTCGCCCGGGGACTAGCGGTAAATGAGCAGTTCTTC
few 15 TRBJ2-7 TRBD2 TRBV10-3 CAISTTSGSSYEQYF TGTGCCATCAGCACAACTAGCGGATCGTCCTACGAGCAGTACTTC
many 14 TRBJ1-1 TRBD1 TRBV5-1 CASSPSDRSTEAFF TGCGCCAGCAGCCCTTCGGACAGGTCCACTGAAGCTTTCTTT
many 14 TRBJ2-7 - TRBV7-3 CASSPGQTPYEQYF TGTGCCAGCAGTCCCGGCCAGACACCCTACGAGCAGTACTTC
many 14 TRBJ2-2 - TRBV20-1 CSANQESDTGELFF TGCAGTGCCAATCAGGAAAGTGACACCGGGGAGCTGTTTTTT
many 17 TRBJ1-1 - TRBV5-1 CASSLKTNPSAVTEAFF TGCGCCAGCAGCTTAAAGACCAATCCCTCGGCGGTTACTGAAGCTTTCTTT
- 17 TRBJ2-7 TRBD2 TRBV6-2/TRBV6-3 CASSYGTSGRPLYEQYF TGTGCCAGCAGTTATGGGACTAGCGGGAGGCCCCTCTACGAGCAGTACTTC
many 15 TRBJ1-4 - TRBV27 CASSLWGSTNEKLFF TGTGCCAGCAGTTTATGGGGGTCGACTAATGAAAAACTGTTTTTT
once 11 TRBJ1-1 - TRBV6-5 CASSYERDAFF TGTGCCAGCAGTTACGAACGGGACGCTTTCTTT
many 14 TRBJ2-1 - TRBV30 CAWRGLVPGDEQFF TGTGCCTGGCGGGGACTGGTGCCCGGCGATGAGCAGTTCTTC
- 15 TRBJ2-1 TRBD2 TRBV19 CASRWGLDPNNEQFF TGTGCCAGTAGGTGGGGACTAGACCCGAACAATGAGCAGTTCTTC
many 14 TRBJ1-2 - TRBV24-1 CATSEDRQNYGYTF TGTGCCACCAGTGAGGACAGACAAAACTATGGCTACACCTTC
- 14 TRBJ1-1 - TRBV20-1 CSARTGGTGAEAFF TGCAGTGCTAGGACAGGTGGAACGGGGGCTGAAGCTTTCTTT
many 17 TRBJ2-4 TRBD1 TRBV28 CASRLNRDRGRGNIQYF TGTGCCAGCAGATTGAACCGGGACAGGGGGCGCGGAAACATTCAGTACTTC
- 14 TRBJ2-5 - TRBV7-2 CASSLLTFQETQYF TGTGCCAGCAGCTTATTGACCTTTCAAGAGACCCAGTACTTC
many 13 TRBJ2-1 TRBD1 TRBV30 CAWTTGVSNEQFF TGTGCCTGGACCACAGGGGTTTCGAATGAGCAGTTCTTC
few 17 TRBJ2-1 TRBD2 TRBV4-2 CASSPLLREGQDNEQFF TGTGCCAGCAGCCCGCTCCTCCGGGAGGGCCAGGACAATGAGCAGTTCTTC
- 17 TRBJ2-3 - TRBV20-1 CSARGGRGGSRADTQYF TGCAGTGCTAGGGGGGGGCGTGGCGGGAGTAGGGCAGATACGCAGTATTTT
- 15 TRBJ1-4 TRBD1 TRBV5-1 CASSAGTGVVEKLFF TGCGCCAGCAGCGCCGGGACAGGGGTTGTTGAAAAACTGTTTTTT
many 14 TRBJ2-1 - TRBV27 CASSTLRAYNEQFF TGTGCCAGCAGCACCCTGCGGGCGTACAATGAGCAGTTCTTC
many 16 TRBJ2-7 TRBD1 TRBV28 CASSSPGQGFPSEQYF TGTGCCAGCAGTTCTCCGGGACAGGGTTTCCCCTCCGAGCAGTACTTC
many 16 TRBJ2-1 - TRBV12-3/TRBV12-4 CASSPKGSVSDNEQFF TGTGCCAGCAGTCCAAAGGGGTCCGTTTCTGACAATGAGCAGTTCTTC
many 14 TRBJ1-1 - TRBV29-1 CSVKRTALNTEAFF TGCAGCGTCAAACGGACGGCTCTGAACACTGAAGCTTTCTTT
few 16 TRBJ1-5 TRBD1 TRBV28 CASSLYRDRYNQPQHF TGTGCCAGCAGTTTATATCGGGACAGGTATAATCAGCCCCAGCATTTT
many 15 TRBJ2-7 - TRBV28 CASLSSTGALGVQYF TGTGCCAGCCTCTCAAGTACCGGGGCCCTCGGGGTGCAGTACTTC
many 17 TRBJ2-1 TRBD2 TRBV2 CASSDRWRGIIRDEQFF TGTGCCAGCAGTGATCGGTGGCGGGGGATAATTCGGGATGAGCAGTTCTTC
many 15 TRBJ2-2 TRBD1 TRBV6-2/TRBV6-3 CASTHPGTGSWELFF TGTGCCAGCACCCACCCCGGGACAGGTTCCTGGGAGCTGTTTTTT
many 16 TRBJ2-7 - TRBV12-3/TRBV12-4 CASSLGLAPGSYEQYF TGTGCCAGCAGTTTAGGGTTAGCGCCAGGCTCCTACGAGCAGTACTTC
few 17 TRBJ2-3 TRBD2 TRBV9 CASSVTSGRLNTDTQYF TGTGCCAGCAGCGTTACTAGCGGGAGGCTTAACACAGATACGCAGTATTTT
many 13 TRBJ2-1 - TRBV29-1 CSVEDGLAGEQFF TGCAGCGTTGAAGATGGGCTAGCCGGTGAGCAGTTCTTC
- 14 TRBJ2-1 TRBD1 TRBV28 CASEGQGGRNEQFF TGTGCCAGCGAGGGACAGGGTGGAAGGAATGAGCAGTTCTTC
many 14 TRBJ2-5 - TRBV2 CASKWKDRGETQYF TGTGCCAGCAAGTGGAAGGATCGTGGAGAGACCCAGTACTTC
few 18 TRBJ2-2 TRBD2 TRBV29-1 CSVSTPGLAGTNTGELFF TGCAGCGTCTCCACACCGGGACTAGCGGGGACGAACACCGGGGAGCTGTTTTTT
- 14 TRBJ2-7 TRBD1 TRBV10-3 CAITRGQGSNEQYF TGTGCCATCACCCGAGGACAGGGAAGCAACGAGCAGTACTTC
few 16 TRBJ2-7 TRBD2 TRBV7-3 CASSLTRLAGTYEQYF TGTGCCAGCAGCTTAACCCGACTAGCGGGCACCTACGAGCAGTACTTC
many 14 TRBJ2-7 - TRBV9 CASSAFLGPYEQYF TGTGCCAGCAGCGCCTTCCTAGGGCCCTACGAGCAGTACTTC
many 16 TRBJ1-1 TRBD1 TRBV6-1 CASSELSQGYDTEAFF TGTGCCAGCAGTGAACTCTCACAGGGGTACGACACTGAAGCTTTCTTT
few 15 TRBJ2-6 - TRBV3-1 CASSQDIGGANVLTF TGTGCCAGCAGCCAAGATATTGGTGGGGCCAACGTCCTGACTTTC
- 15 TRBJ2-7 TRBD2 TRBV11-2 CASSSGLAKTYEQYF TGTGCCAGCAGCTCTGGACTAGCGAAAACCTACGAGCAGTACTTC
many 13 TRBJ1-1 - TRBV28 CASITGFVTEAFF TGTGCCAGCATAACGGGGTTTGTCACTGAAGCTTTCTTT
few 15 TRBJ2-1 - TRBV5-1 CASRPEGSPYNEQFF TGCGCCAGCAGACCGGAGGGGAGCCCCTACAATGAGCAGTTCTTC
few 13 TRBJ2-1 - TRBV20-1 CSAPGRRYNEQFF TGCAGTGCTCCTGGGCGGAGATACAATGAGCAGTTCTTC
few 16 TRBJ1-5 - TRBV27 CASSPAPPGRNQPQHF TGTGCCAGCAGTCCAGCCCCTCCGGGCCGCAATCAGCCCCAGCATTTT
- 12 TRBJ2-2 - TRBV6-9 CASSYSFGELFF TGTGCCAGCAGTTACTCTTTCGGGGAGCTGTTTTTT
many 14 TRBJ1-2 - TRBV28 CASSLSGSNYGYTF TGTGCCAGCAGTTTGTCAGGATCTAACTATGGCTACACCTTC
few 17 TRBJ2-7 TRBD2 TRBV18 CASSSLAFSGSSIEQYF TGTGCCAGCTCATCTCTTGCCTTTAGCGGGAGCTCGATCGAGCAGTACTTC
many 14 TRBJ1-6 - TRBV6-1 CASSEWRGNSPLHF TGTGCCAGCAGTGAATGGAGAGGCAATTCACCCCTCCACTTT
many 14 TRBJ2-5 - TRBV2 CASSDWGNVETQYF TGTGCCAGCAGTGACTGGGGGAATGTTGAGACCCAGTACTTC
many 12 TRBJ2-1 - TRBV5-5 CASSQGGDEQFF TGTGCCAGCAGCCAGGGTGGGGATGAGCAGTTCTTC
- 15 TRBJ2-1 - TRBV2 CASRSGTRTYNEQFF TGTGCCAGCAGGAGCGGGACAAGGACATACAATGAGCAGTTCTTC
few 15 TRBJ1-6 TRBD1 TRBV6-1 CASSELTGRNSPLHF TGTGCCAGCAGTGAGCTGACAGGGCGGAATTCACCCCTCCACTTT
- 15 TRBJ2-7 TRBD2 TRBV5-1 CASSLGGRAANEQYF TGCGCCAGCAGCTTGGGCGGGAGGGCCGCGAATGAGCAGTACTTC